These 24 T cell receptor beta chains were sequenced from one sample in a study of T cells in Graves' hyperthyroidism and ophthalmopathy. RNA transcripts yielded amplified TCR beta CDR3 regions. HTBI primers were employed in a first-round RT-PCR of the TCR CDR3. A single record per CDR3 protein comes from TCRdb applying MiXCR to the multiplex PCR reads. The repertoire consists of about 500,000 distinct CDR3 sequences, with around 50% occurring once and the leading ten covering about 45%. The sequenced sample was peripheral blood or thyroid tissue (not recorded which). These receptor sequences come from an adult woman with Graves' disease, either hyperthyroidism or ophthalmopathy (not recorded which).

This clonotype showed up many times. The gene calls are TRBV27 and TRBJ1-5; D gene ambiguous. The germline V and J ends were trimmed by 6 bases and 4 bases, with 13 bases remaining between them. CDR1 and CDR2 (germline): MNHEY, SMNVEV (reference sequence). This CDR3 spans 14 amino acids. The CDR3 coding sequence is TGTGCCAGCAGCCTCGGACGGCAGAATCAGCCCCAGCATTTT. This codes for CASSLGRQNQPQHF.

This clonotype was counted once. The gene calls are TRBV2 and TRBJ2-3, with TRBD2 matching over 7 bases. The J segment lost 3 bases and the V segment lost 4 bases, leaving 10 bases of the junction unmatched. CDR1 is SNHLY and CDR2 is FYNNEI in the germline V gene. The CDR3 extends over 16 amino acids. CDR3 residues: CASSVRGLGGTDTQYF. The CDR3 coding sequence is TGTGCCAGCAGTGTCCGGGGATTGGGAGGGACAGATACGCAGTATTTT. The whole variable domain, filled in from reference TRBV2 and TRBJ2-3, reads EPEVTQTPSHQVTQMGQEVILRCVPISNHLYFYWYRQILGQKVEFLVSFYNNEISEKSEIFDDQFSVERPDGSNFTLKIRSTKLEDSAMYFCASSVRGLGGTDTQYFGPGTRLTVL.

This rearrangement joins TRBV20-1 to TRBJ2-2; 7 bases align to TRBD2. The junction had 13 bases not matched to a gene; V was cut back by 2 bases and J by 7 bases. In germline, CDR1 is DFQATT, CDR2 SNEGSKA (reference sequence). The CDR3 runs to 16 residues. As DNA, the CDR3 is TGCAGTGCTAGAACTCGCGGGAGTAGTCTGAGCGGGGAGCTGTTTTTT. Translated: CSARTRGSSLSGELFF.

The V and J genes are TRBV5-1 and TRBJ1-5; no clear D. The CDR3 extends over 13 amino acids. V lost 0 bases and J 11 bases, leaving 12 bases between the germline ends. Germline V gives CDR1 SGHRS, CDR2 YFSETQ. DNA of the CDR3: TGCGCCAGCAGCTTGGTGGGCGAAGAGACCCAGCATTTT. Amino acid sequence: CASSLVGEETQHF.

This clonotype was seen at least ten times. The chain carries TRBV20-1 and TRBJ2-2, with unresolved D. Deletions cut 1 base from V and 0 bases from J, with 9 bases between. The CDR3 consists of 15 residues. Per germline, CDR1 DFQATT and CDR2 SNEGSKA (reference sequence). In nucleotides, the CDR3 is TGCAGTGCTAGAGTCGGCAGTACGAACACCGGGGAGCTGTTTTTT. Its protein product is CSARVGSTNTGELFF.

The chain carries TRBV10-2 and TRBJ2-5; D unresolved. This CDR3 spans 14 amino acids. Trimming removed 4 bases from V and 1 base from J, with 10 bases in between. Germline assignment: CDR1 WSHSY and CDR2 SAAADI. CDR3 coding DNA: TGCGCCAGCAGTGCTGCCCGGGCCCAAGAGACCCAGTACTTC. This gives the protein CASSAARAQETQYF.

Ten or more counts support this clonotype. This rearrangement joins TRBV29-1 to TRBJ2-7; 7 bases line up with TRBD1. After removal of 5 bases from V and 6 bases from J, the junction contained 7 bases not matched to a gene. Germline CDR1 SQVTM, CDR2 ANQGSEA. This CDR3 is built from 12 residues. CDR3 sequence (DNA): TGCAGCGTTTCGACAGGGAACTCCGAGCAGTACTTC. It is translated as CSVSTGNSEQYF.

This clonotype showed up many times. The genes are TRBV7-9 and TRBJ1-5; D not resolved. The germline gives CDR1 SEHNR, CDR2 FQNEAQ (reference sequence). The V and J ends lost 1 base and 6 bases respectively, with 7 bases between them. The CDR3 runs 13 residues. In DNA, the CDR3 is TGTGCCAGCAGCTTAGAGGATAGTCAGCCCCAGCATTTT. Translated: CASSLEDSQPQHF.

Concerning this clonotype itself: Possible read error: a much larger clone is one base away. The rearrangement links TRBV20-1 to TRBJ2-2; TRBD2 agrees at 11 bases. Germline CDR1 and CDR2: DFQATT and SNEGSKA (reference sequence). The CDR3 totals 16 residues. V lost 6 bases and J lost 2; bases outside the gene matches: 8. CDR3 amino acids: CSATASGRLNTGELFF. The CDR3 DNA is TGCAGTGCCACGGCTAGCGGGAGGCTTAACACCGGGGAGCTGTTTTTT.

Points on this clonotype: One junction end disagrees with the germline gene, perhaps due to a read error. The V call is TRBV7-3, the J call TRBJ1-1; 8 bases line up with TRBD1. Germline V gene lookup returns CDR1 SGHTA and CDR2 FQGTGA. This CDR3 comprises 16 residues. For the CDR3, the DNA is TGTGCCAGCAGTTTAAACCAGGGGGCAGCTGGCACTGAAGCTTTCTTT. Protein: CASSLNQGAAGTEAFF. The complete variable domain, with remaining parts taken from reference TRBV7-3 and TRBJ1-1, reads GAGVSQTPSNKVTEKGKYVELRCDPISGHTALYWYRQSLGQGPEFLIYFQGTGAADDSGLPNDRFFAVRPEGSVSTLKIQRTERGDSAVYLCASSLNQGAAGTEAFFGQGTRLTVV.

The chain uses TRBV7-2 and TRBJ1-6; D gene ambiguous. V shed 2 bases and J shed 1 base, with 12 bases lying between them. The germline CDR1 and CDR2 sequences are SGHTA and FQGNSA. The CDR3 consists of 17 residues. CDR3 nucleotides: TGTGCCAGCAGCTTAAGAAGAAGGGAATCCTATAATTCACCCCTCCACTTT. It yields the protein CASSLRRRESYNSPLHF.

This clonotype was recorded many times. This chain links TRBV9 with TRBJ2-2; D is perhaps TRBD1 (6 bases). The V end was cut by 5 bases, the J end by 3 bases, with 14 bases between. This CDR3 contains 15 residues. Germline V lookup: CDR1 SGDLS, CDR2 YYNGEE. In nucleotides, the CDR3 is TGTGCCAGCAGTTTAGGGACATATCACACCGGGGAGCTGTTTTTT. It encodes CASSLGTYHTGELFF.

The chain is built from TRBV19 and TRBJ1-1, with TRBD1 as a possible D gene (5 bases). Between the trimmed V and J ends, which lost 7 bases and 2 bases, there was a span of 17 bases. Looked up from germline, CDR1 is LNHDA and CDR2 is SQIVND (reference sequence). CDR3 length: 15 residues. The CDR3 bases are TGTGCCAGTACCATGTGGGCAGGGATAAACACTGAAGCTTTCTTT. Its translation: CASTMWAGINTEAFF.

CDR3 residues: CASSQAPSGFGSGANVLTF. As DNA, the CDR3 is TGCGCCAGCAGCCAAGCTCCCTCCGGCTTTGGATCGGGGGCCAACGTCCTGACTTTC. The rearrangement joins TRBV4-3 to TRBJ2-6; D call uncertain. The V gene lost 1 base and the J gene lost 4 bases, with 20 bases spanning the gap. There are 19 residues in the CDR3. The germline gives CDR1 LGHNA, CDR2 YSLEER.

This chain links TRBV7-9 with TRBJ1-2, with TRBD1 matching 12 bases. Per germline, CDR1 SEHNR and CDR2 FQNEAQ (reference sequence). V shed 7 bases and J 4 bases; nucleotides not matched to a gene: 19. This CDR3 has 19 residues. CDR3: CASTSSGTGGVNPSYGYTF. CDR3 DNA sequence: TGTGCCAGCACCTCTTCCGGGACAGGGGGCGTAAACCCCTCCTATGGCTACACCTTC.

The rearrangement links TRBV9 to TRBJ2-7; D gene unclear. V lost 0 bases to trimming and J lost 9 bases, with 13 bases between them. The CDR3 has 13 residues. The V gene's germline CDR1 is SGDLS and CDR2 YYNGEE. The chain's CDR3 is CASSVGSEDGQYF. The CDR3 region has the DNA TGTGCCAGCAGCGTAGGGAGCGAGGACGGGCAGTACTTC. The complete variable domain, with remaining parts taken from reference TRBV9 and TRBJ2-7, reads DSGVTQTPKHLITATGQRVTLRCSPRSGDLSVYWYQQSLDQGLQFLIQYYNGEERAKGNILERFSAQQFPDLHSELNLSSLELGDSALYFCASSVGSEDGQYFGPGTRLTVT.

This clonotype has only a few counts. The V gene is TRBV15, the J gene TRBJ1-3; D remains unclear. The CDR3 consists of 16 residues. Germline V CDR1 and CDR2: LNHNV, YYDKDF (reference sequence). V was trimmed by 0 bases and J by 2 bases, leaving 11 bases between them. The CDR3 reads CATSRDTGGTGNTIYF. CDR3 in DNA: TGTGCCACCAGCAGAGATACCGGAGGGACTGGAAACACCATATATTTT.

This clonotype was found many times. The chain couples TRBV19 to TRBJ1-5, with D maybe TRBD1 (6 bases). The ends were cut back, 4 bases at V and 5 bases at J, with 9 bases in the middle. CDR1 LNHDA and CDR2 SQIVND come from the germline V gene (reference sequence). This CDR3 contains 13 residues. The CDR3 loop is CASSTGADQPQHF. The CDR3 DNA follows: TGTGCCAGTAGTACAGGGGCCGATCAGCCCCAGCATTTT.

Many counts were recorded for this clonotype. V and J are TRBV20-1 and TRBJ1-5, with D perhaps TRBD1 (6 bases). Germline V CDR1 and CDR2: DFQATT, SNEGSKA (reference sequence). V lost 0 bases and J 2 bases, leaving 14 bases between the germline ends. The length of the CDR3 is 16 residues. The CDR3 DNA follows: TGCAGTGCTAGAGATCAGGGGAGGGGACGCAATCAGCCCCAGCATTTT. This translates into CSARDQGRGRNQPQHF.

Only a few counts were recorded for this clonotype. This chain joins TRBV28 and TRBJ2-2; D remains unclear. The CDR3 has 14 amino acids. Germline V gene sequence: CDR1 MDHEN, CDR2 SYDVKM. Trimming cost V 7 bases and J 1 base, with 10 bases left between them. The CDR3 nucleotides read TGTGCCAGCAAAGGCTCAAGGAACACCGGGGAGCTGTTTTTT. Amino acids: CASKGSRNTGELFF.

The chain joins TRBV11-2 to TRBJ2-7, with D possibly matching TRBD2 (5 bases). Trimming took off 6 bases at V and 3 bases at J, with 18 bases between the two ends. There are 15 residues in the CDR3. The germline gives CDR1 SGHAT, CDR2 FQNNGV. CDR3 sequence: CASSPWGAYVYEQYF. The DNA of the CDR3 is TGTGCCAGCAGTCCCTGGGGAGCGTATGTCTACGAGCAGTACTTC.

This clonotype was found many times. Sequence at one end of the junction differs from germline and may be a read error. This chain uses TRBV7-7 with TRBJ2-2; no clear D. Germline CDR1 is SSHAT and CDR2 is FNYEAQ (reference sequence). The CDR3 totals 14 residues. CDR3 residues: CASSYHDNTGELFF. CDR3 bases: TGTGCTAGCAGCTACCACGACAACACCGGGGAGCTGTTTTTT.

The chain uses TRBV30 and TRBJ1-6; 7 bases line up with TRBD1. The CDR3 spans 13 residues. Germline V CDR1 and CDR2: GTSNPN, SVGIG (reference sequence). Trimming at V came to 5 bases and at J to 7 bases, leaving 5 bases not matched to a gene. CDR3 in DNA: TGTGCCTGGTCTAGGGACAGAAATTCACCCCTCCACTTT. Residues: CAWSRDRNSPLHF.

This clonotype occurred many times. The chain joins TRBV7-2 to TRBJ2-2; D could derive from TRBD1 or TRBD2 (5 bases each). Trimming took 8 bases from V and 4 from J, leaving 14 bases between them. Germline V gene data show CDR1 as SGHTA and CDR2 as FQGNSA. The CDR3 spans 14 residues. The CDR3 nucleotides read TGTGCCAGCCGGGGCCCTGCACTCACCGGGGAGCTGTTTTTT. Its protein is CASRGPALTGELFF.